The clone carrying this TCR beta chain was detected only a few times. The CDR3 is 15 residues long. V dropped 7 bases and J dropped 2 bases, with 16 bases sitting between them. Looked up from germline, CDR1 is SGHTA and CDR2 is FQGNSA. Each CDR3 protein is one row after TCRdb ran MiXCR on the 5' RACE reads. The top ten clones hold approximately 0.29% of a sample with 1.5 million to 2 million distinct CDR3 sequences, roughly 35% of them seen once. Healthy Caucasians made up all donors. This entry is derived from a study of identical twins. The receptor comes from a newborn girl in good health. The V and J genes are TRBV7-2 and TRBJ2-3; D may be TRBD1 or TRBD2 (5 bases each). The sample consisted of cord blood. CDR3: CASTLGLAVTDTQYF. DNA for the CDR3: TGTGCCAGCACCCTGGGGCTAGCCGTCACAGATACGCAGTATTTT.